This T cell receptor (beta chain) is from a study of monozygotic twins with inflammatory bowel disease. The CDR3 runs to 11 residues. Germline V gene sequence: CDR1 SGHVS, CDR2 FQNEAQ. Study-wide results and caveats: The data offered no way to tell different T cell subtypes apart. Lower sharing of clonotypes with other individuals was seen in IBD patients than in healthy twins. This was most marked in patients showing signs of disease activity.

UMIs were attached via template switching, each with a 6-nucleotide sample barcode. TCRalpha and TCRbeta cDNA went through nested PCRs of approximately 16 and 9 cycles, two in total. TCRdb processed the 5' RACE reads again and assigns one entry to each CDR3 protein, with no DNA. The sample includes roughly 320,000 distinct CDR3 sequences. Remarks on this clonotype: Its antigen is not identified.

V and J are TRBV7-8 and TRBJ2-5. Specimen: blood. This TCR was sampled from a human donor with ulcerative colitis or Crohn's disease, or a healthy co-twin of an affected twin (not recorded which). The CDR3 here is CASRALETQYF.